The 20 T cell receptor beta chains given below trace back to one sample, sequenced in a study of cytomegalovirus exposure and HLA in healthy donors. It was with 60 Vbeta and 13 Jbeta primers that the PCR ran. Clones were read by immunoSEQ multiplex PCR, and TCRdb kept only the in-frame ones, dropping some. This table has about 120,000 clones, around 83% appearing once. The source material was PBMCs. Every receptor here comes from a woman in her sixties or seventies in good health and CMV-seropositive.

The CDR3 reads CASSVTSGGQETQYF. DNA of the CDR3: TGTGCCAGCAGCGTAACTAGCGGGGGACAAGAGACCCAGTACTTC. The chain links TRBV9 to TRBJ2-5; 11 nucleotides line up with TRBD2. There are 15 residues in the CDR3. With 1 base clipped from V and 2 bases from J, the junction kept 1 base outside the gene matches. Per the germline V gene, CDR1 is SGDLS and CDR2 is YYNGEE.

J is TRBJ2-2 and V is TRBV5-1, with 7 bases identical to TRBD2. V shed 9 bases and J 4 bases; nucleotides not matched to a gene: 6. Germline V gives CDR1 SGHRS, CDR2 YFSETQ. This CDR3 is built from 13 residues. The CDR3 protein is CATSLAGTGELFF. The DNA of the CDR3 is TGCGCCACCTCCTTAGCGGGCACCGGGGAGCTGTTTTTT.

This rearrangement joins TRBV28 to TRBJ2-7, with D perhaps matching TRBD2 (6 bases). Germline V gene data show CDR1 as MDHEN and CDR2 as SYDVKM. The CDR3 covers 11 residues. The germline V and J ends were trimmed by 10 bases and 3 bases, with 10 bases remaining between them. The CDR3 bases are TGTGCCATCCGGGGGTACTACGAGCAGTACTTC. Translated: CAIRGYYEQYF.

J is TRBJ1-1 and V is TRBV7-3; D unresolved. Per germline, CDR1 SGHTA and CDR2 FQGTGA. The CDR3 is made up of 15 amino acids. Deletions cut 2 bases from V and 4 bases from J, with 14 bases between. This chain's CDR3 is CASSLVEVGSTEAFF. In DNA form, the CDR3 reads TGTGCCAGCAGCTTAGTAGAAGTGGGGAGCACTGAAGCTTTCTTT.

J is TRBJ1-2 and V is TRBV18, with 8 positions matching TRBD1. This CDR3 has 18 residues. Germline CDR1 is KGHSH and CDR2 is LQKENI. V was clipped by 6 bases and J by 1 base; unmatched bases: 16. CDR3 DNA: TGTGCCAGCTCGGAAACCGGGACAGGTGGAGATTTTAACTATGGCTACACCTTC. Its translation is CASSETGTGGDFNYGYTF.

The rearrangement joins TRBV2 to TRBJ2-1, with a tentative D call TRBD1 (6 bases). Germline CDR1 reads SNHLY; CDR2 reads FYNNEI. The CDR3 loop spans 14 amino acids. V lost 9 bases and J 15 bases, leaving 27 bases between the germline ends. CDR3 sequence: CARDQGSVGTLAFF. CDR3 DNA sequence: TGTGCCAGGGACCAGGGGTCTGTCGGGACCCTGGCGTTCTTC.

With regard to this clone: Mismatch with germline at one junction end may stem from a read error. The same CDR3 arises from other DNA sequences in this sample as well. The chain is built from TRBV28 and TRBJ2-7; 12 bases map to TRBD1. The CDR3 extends over 15 amino acids. CDR1 and CDR2 from the germline V gene are MDHEN and SYDVKM. CDR3 in DNA: TGTGCCAGCAGTTTAAGGGACAGGGGGCCTGATGAGCAGTACTTT. Residues: CASSLRDRGPDEQYF.

V usage is TRBV28 and J usage is TRBJ1-1, with D perhaps TRBD1 (6 bases). The V and J ends lost 3 bases and 5 bases respectively, with 22 bases between them. The CDR3 sequence is 17 residues long. Looked up from germline, CDR1 is MDHEN and CDR2 is SYDVKM. The chain's CDR3 is CASSFFFTRRGRTEAFF. CDR3 in DNA: TGTGCCAGCAGTTTTTTTTTCACTCGGCGGGGGCGGACTGAAGCTTTCTTT.

The chain carries TRBV7-9 and TRBJ2-2, with 9 bases lining up with TRBD2. Germline CDR1 SEHNR, CDR2 FQNEAQ (reference sequence). CDR3 length: 15 residues. With V trimmed by 8 bases and J by 1 base, 5 bases remained unmatched. In nucleotides, the CDR3 is TGTGCCAGCTATCTAGCGGGATTGAACACCGGGGAGCTGTTTTTT. Protein product: CASYLAGLNTGELFF.

The chain has TRBV10-1 and TRBJ2-3, with 8 bases fitting TRBD1. The germline CDR1 and CDR2 sequences are WNHNN and SYGVQD (reference sequence). The CDR3 extends over 14 amino acids. J gave up 3 bases and V 7 bases, and 6 bases lay outside the gene matches. The CDR3 bases are TGCGCCAGCACTCCGGGACAGGATACAGATACGCAGTATTTT. Translated: CASTPGQDTDTQYF.

The rearrangement joins TRBV6-1 to TRBJ2-5; D is perhaps TRBD1 (6 bases). Trimming pared 2 bases from V and 4 bases from J, leaving 8 bases between. The CDR3 is 13 amino acids. Germline V gives CDR1 MNHNS, CDR2 SASEGT. The CDR3 is CASSELGAETQYF. The CDR3 DNA sequence: TGTGCCAGCAGTGAACTGGGGGCAGAGACCCAGTACTTC.

The V call is TRBV10-1, the J call TRBJ2-1; D not resolved. The CDR3 is made up of 15 amino acids. CDR1 is WNHNN, CDR2 SYGVQD, per germline (reference sequence). V lost 4 bases and J lost 0, with 10 bases in between. CDR3 region: CASSGGPSSYNEQFF. CDR3 DNA sequence: TGCGCCAGCAGTGGAGGTCCCTCCTCCTACAATGAGCAGTTCTTC.

This sequence joins TRBV19 and TRBJ1-1; D not certain. There are 15 residues in the CDR3. Germline V gives CDR1 LNHDA, CDR2 SQIVND (reference sequence). The CDR3 loop reads CASESRSAPNTEAFF. CDR3 bases: TGTGCTAGTGAGTCTAGGTCAGCCCCGAACACTGAAGCTTTCTTT.

The chain joins TRBV5-1 to TRBJ2-7; 10 positions agree with TRBD2. The CDR3 spans 14 residues. With V trimmed by 7 bases and J by 3 bases, 7 bases remained unmatched. The germline V gene encodes CDR1 SGHRS and CDR2 YFSETQ. CDR3 DNA: TGCGCCAGCCGGACAGGACTAGCGGACTACGAGCAGTACTTC. Translation gives CASRTGLADYEQYF.

This clone was recorded once. V gene TRBV19 combines with J gene TRBJ1-6, with D perhaps TRBD1 (5 bases). Trimming left V 1 base short and J 5 bases short, with 9 bases between. The V gene's germline CDR1 is LNHDA and CDR2 SQIVND (reference sequence). The CDR3 extends over 15 amino acids. CDR3 sequence reads: CASSIAGGNNSPLHF. The DNA for the CDR3 is TGTGCCAGTAGTATAGCCGGGGGTAATAATTCACCCCTCCACTTT.

As for this clone: A read error may produce the germline difference seen at one junction end. CDR3 DNA sequence: TGTTCCAGCAGCTTCGACACTAACTATGGCTACACCTTC. Translating gives CSSSFDTNYGYTF. V and J are TRBV7-9 and TRBJ1-2; D unclear. CDR3 length equals 13 residues. Per the germline V gene, CDR1 is SEHNR and CDR2 is FQNEAQ (reference sequence). The variable domain in full, completed from reference TRBV7-9 and TRBJ1-2, reads DTGVSQNPRHKITKRGQNVTFRCDPISEHNRLYWYRQTLGQGPEFLTYFQNEAQLEKSRLLSDRFSAERPKGSFSTLEIQRTEQGDSAMYLCSSSFDTNYGYTFGSGTRLTVV.

The chain joins TRBV15 to TRBJ2-1, with D possibly matching TRBD2 (5 bases). The germline V gene has CDR1 LNHNV and CDR2 YYDKDF (reference sequence). There are 17 residues in the CDR3. Trimming cost V 2 bases and J 0 bases, with 14 bases left between them. The CDR3 loop reads CATSRTGNPFSYNEQFF. The CDR3 DNA reads as TGTGCCACCAGCAGAACCGGGAACCCCTTCTCCTACAATGAGCAGTTCTTC.

The V gene is TRBV5-1, the J gene TRBJ1-2; D is ambiguous. Trimming took off 1 base at V and 6 bases at J, with 7 bases between the two ends. Germline V gene sequence: CDR1 SGHRS, CDR2 YFSETQ. The CDR3 is made up of 12 amino acids. CDR3 nucleotides: TGCGCCAGCAGCTTGTGGCGGGATGGCTACACCTTC. Translation gives CASSLWRDGYTF. Looking up the rest from reference TRBV5-1 and TRBJ1-2 gives the full variable domain: KAGVTQTPRYLIKTRGQQVTLSCSPISGHRSVSWYQQTPGQGLQFLFEYFSETQRNKGNFPGRFSGRQFSNSRSEMNVSTLELGDSALYLCASSLWRDGYTFGSGTRLTVV.

This sequence joins TRBV5-1 and TRBJ1-2, with 7 bases matching TRBD1. Germline V gene sequence: CDR1 SGHRS, CDR2 YFSETQ. The CDR3 loop spans 15 amino acids. Losses at the gene ends were 4 bases for V and 3 bases for J; bases not matched to a gene: 9. The DNA of the CDR3 is TGCGCCAGCAGCCCGTCGGGACAGACCTACTATGGCTACACCTTC. Translated: CASSPSGQTYYGYTF.

The rearrangement uses TRBV11-1 and TRBJ2-2; 8 bases are a match to TRBD1. The J segment lost 6 bases and the V segment lost 3 bases, leaving 3 bases of the junction unmatched. The CDR3 is 14 residues long. Germline V gene sequence: CDR1 SGHAT, CDR2 FQDESV (reference sequence). The CDR3 DNA reads TGTGCCAGCAGCTTCGGACAGGGTGCCGGGGAGCTGTTTTTT. Translated, it gives CASSFGQGAGELFF.